The rows below give T cell receptor beta chains drawn from one sample of a study of regulatory T cells in long-lasting Graves disease. TCRdb reanalysed the multiplex PCR reads using MiXCR and keeps one entry per CDR3 protein. The table has 600,000 to 650,000 distinct CDR3 sequences, roughly 15% seen once. These same data were also listed under a study on T cells in Graves' hyperthyroidism and ophthalmopathy.

Sequencing used peripheral blood mononuclear cells (PBMCs), obtained at new diagnosis, from a patient treated with antithyroid drugs. The origin of the receptors is a woman in her 30s with Graves disease. The CDR3 runs from the conserved cysteine through the conserved F or W. Each record gives: D gene, J gene, V gene, clone size, CDR3 protein, CDR3 DNA. The D gene is left open where the match is weak. Some rows have no size entry. The others give once, few or many, or a class for an expanded clone.

NA TRBJ2-1 TRBV7-2 NA CASSLETVGHEQFF TGTGCCAGCAGCCTAGAGACCGTGGGTCATGAGCAGTTCTTC
TRBD2 TRBJ2-2 TRBV30 many CAWGTSGRPGELFF TGTGCCTGGGGAACTAGCGGGAGGCCCGGGGAGCTGTTTTTT
NA TRBJ1-2 TRBV12-3/TRBV12-4 many CASSSLNREGNNYGYTF TGTGCCAGCAGTTCCCTAAACAGGGAAGGGAATAACTATGGCTACACCTTC
NA TRBJ2-7 TRBV3-1 NA CASSQERGLWVNEQYF TGTGCCAGCAGCCAAGAAAGAGGGTTGTGGGTCAACGAGCAGTACTTC
TRBD2 TRBJ2-2 TRBV30 few CAWKGGRTFGELFF TGTGCCTGGAAGGGCGGGAGGACCTTCGGGGAGCTGTTTTTT
NA TRBJ2-7 TRBV7-4 few CASSLVGALSYEQYF TGTGCCAGCAGCTTAGTTGGGGCCCTCTCCTACGAGCAGTACTTC
TRBD1 TRBJ2-4 TRBV5-1 NA CASSRTGALAKNIQCF TGCGCCAGCAGCCGGACAGGGGCTCTAGCCAAAAACATTCAGTGCTTC
NA TRBJ2-1 TRBV5-6 few CASSLGENLYNEQFF TGTGCCAGCAGCTTGGGGGAGAATCTCTACAATGAGCAGTTCTTC
TRBD2 TRBJ2-7 TRBV5-1 many CASSPAGTRDEQYF TGCGCCAGCAGCCCGGCAGGGACTAGAGACGAGCAGTACTTC
NA TRBJ1-2 TRBV28 NA CASSFNLEIYGYTF TGTGCCAGCAGTTTTAATTTAGAGATCTATGGCTACACCTTC
TRBD2 TRBJ2-1 TRBV28 many CASRVGLAETYSEQFF TGTGCCAGCAGGGTCGGACTAGCAGAAACCTATAGTGAGCAGTTCTTC
TRBD2 TRBJ2-3 TRBV7-2 many CASRLGGLDTDTQYF TGTGCCAGCAGACTTGGGGGACTAGACACAGATACGCAGTATTTT
TRBD2 TRBJ2-1 TRBV20-1 few CSAELAENHNEQFF TGCAGTGCGGAACTAGCGGAAAATCACAATGAGCAGTTCTTC
NA TRBJ1-3 TRBV3-1 few CAVESSSGNTIYF TGTGCTGTCGAGAGCAGCTCTGGAAACACCATATATTTT
NA TRBJ1-2 TRBV28 NA CASGGLPSNTAYGYTF TGTGCCAGCGGCGGACTCCCCTCAAACACTGCCTATGGCTACACCTTC
TRBD2 TRBJ2-7 TRBV9 NA CASSLGTSGTSEQYF TGTGCCAGCAGCCTCGGGACTAGCGGGACCTCCGAGCAGTACTTC
TRBD1 TRBJ1-5 TRBV27 few CASSPQGVGGLPPQHF TGTGCCAGCAGTCCGCAGGGGGTAGGGGGCCTTCCGCCCCAGCATTTT
TRBD2 TRBJ2-1 TRBV11-2 many CASSLDLPSSGSRQFF TGTGCCAGCAGCTTAGACCTACCTTCTAGCGGGAGTCGGCAGTTCTTC
NA TRBJ2-5 TRBV7-3 few CASSATGTKRETQYF TGTGCCAGCAGCGCTACCGGGACAAAAAGAGAGACCCAGTACTTC
NA TRBJ1-6 TRBV27 many CASSPRRETVDHSPLHF TGTGCCAGCAGTCCACGCCGCGAGACCGTCGACCATTCACCCCTCCACTTT
NA TRBJ2-3 TRBV2 many CASSRTLTDTQYF TGTGCCAGCAGTAGGACTCTCACAGATACGCAGTATTTT
TRBD1 TRBJ1-2 TRBV20-1 NA CSLHRGMSGYTF TGCAGCCTTCACAGGGGGATGAGTGGCTACACCTTC
TRBD1 TRBJ1-6 TRBV28 many CASSQPNRNRGRSPLHF TGTGCCAGCAGTCAACCAAACCGGAACAGGGGGCGATCACCCCTCCACTTT